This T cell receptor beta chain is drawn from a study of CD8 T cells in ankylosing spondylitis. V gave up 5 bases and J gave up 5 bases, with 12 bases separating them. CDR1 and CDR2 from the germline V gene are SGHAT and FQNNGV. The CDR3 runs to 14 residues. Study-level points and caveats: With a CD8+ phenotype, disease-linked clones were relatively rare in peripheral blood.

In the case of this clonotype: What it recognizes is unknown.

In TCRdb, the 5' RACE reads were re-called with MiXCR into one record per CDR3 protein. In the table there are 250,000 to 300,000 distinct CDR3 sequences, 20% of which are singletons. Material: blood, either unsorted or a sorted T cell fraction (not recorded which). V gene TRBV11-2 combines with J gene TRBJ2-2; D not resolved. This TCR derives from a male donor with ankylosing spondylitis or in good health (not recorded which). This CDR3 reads CASSGRPQTGELFF. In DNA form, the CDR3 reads TGTGCCAGCAGCGGGCGACCCCAAACCGGGGAGCTGTTTTTT.